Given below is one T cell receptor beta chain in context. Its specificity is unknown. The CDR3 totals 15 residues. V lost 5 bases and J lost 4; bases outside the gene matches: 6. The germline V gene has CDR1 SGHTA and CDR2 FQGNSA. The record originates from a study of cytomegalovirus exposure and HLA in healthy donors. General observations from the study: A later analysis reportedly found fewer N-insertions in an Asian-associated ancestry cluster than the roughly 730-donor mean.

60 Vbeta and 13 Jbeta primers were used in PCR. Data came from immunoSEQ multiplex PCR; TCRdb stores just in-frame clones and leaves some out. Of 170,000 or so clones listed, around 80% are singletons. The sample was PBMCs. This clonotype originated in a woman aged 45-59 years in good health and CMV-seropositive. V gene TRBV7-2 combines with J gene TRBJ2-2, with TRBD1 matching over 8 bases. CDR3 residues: CASSRYQGATGELFF. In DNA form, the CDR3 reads TGTGCCAGCAGCCGATATCAGGGGGCCACCGGGGAGCTGTTTTTT. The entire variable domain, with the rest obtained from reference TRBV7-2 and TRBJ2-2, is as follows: GAGVSQSPSNKVTEKGKDVELRCDPISGHTALYWYRQSLGQGLEFLIYFQGNSAPDKSGLPSDRFSAERTGGSVSTLTIQRTQQEDSAVYLCASSRYQGATGELFFGEGSRLTVL.